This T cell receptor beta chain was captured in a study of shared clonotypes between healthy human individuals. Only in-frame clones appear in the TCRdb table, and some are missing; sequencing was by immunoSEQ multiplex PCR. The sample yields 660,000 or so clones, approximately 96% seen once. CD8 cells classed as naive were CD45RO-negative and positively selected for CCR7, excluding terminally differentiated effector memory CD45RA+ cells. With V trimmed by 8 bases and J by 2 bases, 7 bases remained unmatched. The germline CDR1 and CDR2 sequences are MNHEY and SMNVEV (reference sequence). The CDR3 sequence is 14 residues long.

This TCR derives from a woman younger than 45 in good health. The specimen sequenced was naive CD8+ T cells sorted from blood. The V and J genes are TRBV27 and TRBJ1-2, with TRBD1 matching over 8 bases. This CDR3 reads CASRGQGPNYGYTF. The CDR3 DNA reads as TGTGCCAGCCGCGGACAGGGACCAAACTATGGCTACACCTTC.